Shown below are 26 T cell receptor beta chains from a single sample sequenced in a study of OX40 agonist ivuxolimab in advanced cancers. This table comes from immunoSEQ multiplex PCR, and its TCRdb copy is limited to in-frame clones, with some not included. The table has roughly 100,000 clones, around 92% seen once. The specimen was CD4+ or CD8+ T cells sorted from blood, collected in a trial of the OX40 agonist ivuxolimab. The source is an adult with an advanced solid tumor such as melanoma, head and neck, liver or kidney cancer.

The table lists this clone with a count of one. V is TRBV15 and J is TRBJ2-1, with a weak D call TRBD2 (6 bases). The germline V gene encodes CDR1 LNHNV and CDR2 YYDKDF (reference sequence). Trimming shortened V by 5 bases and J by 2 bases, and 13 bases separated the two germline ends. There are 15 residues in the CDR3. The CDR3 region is CATSPREVTYNEQFF. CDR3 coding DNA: TGTGCCACCAGCCCCAGGGAGGTCACCTACAATGAGCAGTTCTTC.

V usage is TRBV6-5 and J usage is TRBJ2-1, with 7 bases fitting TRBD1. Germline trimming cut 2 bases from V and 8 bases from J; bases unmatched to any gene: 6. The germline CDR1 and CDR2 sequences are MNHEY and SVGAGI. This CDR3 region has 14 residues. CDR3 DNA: TGTGCCAGCAGTTACCTTGACAGGGTTCATGAGCAGTTCTTC. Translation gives CASSYLDRVHEQFF.

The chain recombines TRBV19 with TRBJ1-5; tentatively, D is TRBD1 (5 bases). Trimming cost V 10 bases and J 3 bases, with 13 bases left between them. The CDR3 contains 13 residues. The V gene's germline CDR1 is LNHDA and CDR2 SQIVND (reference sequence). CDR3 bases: TGTGCCAATACGACAGCCTACAATCAGCCCCAGCATTTT. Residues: CANTTAYNQPQHF. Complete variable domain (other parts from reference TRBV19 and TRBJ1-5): DGGITQSPKYLFRKEGQNVTLSCEQNLNHDAMYWYRQDPGQGLRLIYYSQIVNDFQKGDIAEGYSVSREKKESFPLTVTSAQKNPTAFYLCANTTAYNQPQHFGDGTRLSIL.

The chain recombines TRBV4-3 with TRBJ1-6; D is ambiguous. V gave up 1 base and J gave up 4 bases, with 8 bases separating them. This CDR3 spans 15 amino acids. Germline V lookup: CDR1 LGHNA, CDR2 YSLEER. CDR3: CASSQAALYNSPLHF. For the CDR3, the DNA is TGCGCCAGCAGCCAAGCCGCGCTGTATAATTCACCCCTCCACTTT.

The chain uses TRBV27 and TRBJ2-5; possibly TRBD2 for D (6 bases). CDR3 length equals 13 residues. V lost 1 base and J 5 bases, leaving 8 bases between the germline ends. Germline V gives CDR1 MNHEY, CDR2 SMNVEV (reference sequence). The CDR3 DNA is TGTGCCAGCAGTTTATTCGGAGGGGAGACCCAGTACTTC. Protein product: CASSLFGGETQYF.

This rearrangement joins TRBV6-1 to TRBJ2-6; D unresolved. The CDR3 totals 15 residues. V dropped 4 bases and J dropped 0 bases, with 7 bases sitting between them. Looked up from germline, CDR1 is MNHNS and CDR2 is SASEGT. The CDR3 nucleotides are TGTGCCAGCAGTGCATTAATCTCTGGGGCCAACGTCCTGACTTTC. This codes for CASSALISGANVLTF.

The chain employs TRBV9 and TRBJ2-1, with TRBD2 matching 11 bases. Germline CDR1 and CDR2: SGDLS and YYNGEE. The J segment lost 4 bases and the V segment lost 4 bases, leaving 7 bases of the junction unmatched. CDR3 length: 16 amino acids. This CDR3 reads CASSPVWTSGYNEQFF. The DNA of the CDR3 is TGTGCCAGCAGCCCAGTCTGGACTAGCGGGTACAATGAGCAGTTCTTC.

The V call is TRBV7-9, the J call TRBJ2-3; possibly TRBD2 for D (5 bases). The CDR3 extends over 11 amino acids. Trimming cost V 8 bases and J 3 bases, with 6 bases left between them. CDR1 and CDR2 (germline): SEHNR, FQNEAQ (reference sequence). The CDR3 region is CASGSTDTQYF. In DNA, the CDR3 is TGTGCCAGCGGGAGTACAGATACGCAGTATTTT.

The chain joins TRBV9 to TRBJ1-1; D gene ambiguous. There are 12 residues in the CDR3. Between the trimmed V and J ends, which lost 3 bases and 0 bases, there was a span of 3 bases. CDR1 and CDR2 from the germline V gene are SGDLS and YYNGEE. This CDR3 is CASSGLNTEAFF. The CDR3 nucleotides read TGTGCCAGCAGCGGGTTGAACACTGAAGCTTTCTTT.

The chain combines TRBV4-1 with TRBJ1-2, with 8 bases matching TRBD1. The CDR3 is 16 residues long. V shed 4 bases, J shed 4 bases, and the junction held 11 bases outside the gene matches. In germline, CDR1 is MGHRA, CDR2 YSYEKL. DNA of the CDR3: TGCGCCAGCAGCCGCACGCCGGGACAGGTCTTCTATGGCTACACCTTC. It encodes CASSRTPGQVFYGYTF.

CDR3 coding DNA: TGTGCCAGCTCACCAGCCCCTCAAGAGACCCAGTACTTC. Its protein is CASSPAPQETQYF. The chain is built from TRBV18 and TRBJ2-5; D remains unclear. The germline CDR1 and CDR2 sequences are KGHSH and LQKENI. V lost 2 bases, J lost 2 bases, and 6 bases lay in between. The CDR3 is 13 amino acids.

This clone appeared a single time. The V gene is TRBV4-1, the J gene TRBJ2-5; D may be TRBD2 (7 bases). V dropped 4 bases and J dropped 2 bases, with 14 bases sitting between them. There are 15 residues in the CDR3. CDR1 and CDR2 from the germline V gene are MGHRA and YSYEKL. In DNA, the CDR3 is TGCGCCAGCAGCCCTGGGGGGGGCCCACAAGAGACCCAGTACTTC. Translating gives CASSPGGGPQETQYF.

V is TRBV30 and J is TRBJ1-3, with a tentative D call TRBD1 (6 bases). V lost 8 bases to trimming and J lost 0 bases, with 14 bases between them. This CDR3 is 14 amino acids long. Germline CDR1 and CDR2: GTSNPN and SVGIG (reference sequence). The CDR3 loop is CAGQDRRSGNTIYF. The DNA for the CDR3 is TGTGCCGGACAAGACAGGCGCTCTGGAAACACCATATATTTT.

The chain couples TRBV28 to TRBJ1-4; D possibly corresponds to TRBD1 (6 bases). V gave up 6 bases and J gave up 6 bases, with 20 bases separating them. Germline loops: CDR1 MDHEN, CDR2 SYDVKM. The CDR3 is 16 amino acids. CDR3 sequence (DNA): TGTGCCAGCAGCGGAGGGGGGACGGTTGTTTATGAAAAACTGTTTTTT. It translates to CASSGGGTVVYEKLFF.

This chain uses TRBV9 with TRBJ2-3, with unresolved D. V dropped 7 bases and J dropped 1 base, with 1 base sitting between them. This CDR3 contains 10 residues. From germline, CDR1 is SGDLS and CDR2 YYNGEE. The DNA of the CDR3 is TGTGCCAGCGGCACAGATACGCAGTATTTT. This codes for CASGTDTQYF.

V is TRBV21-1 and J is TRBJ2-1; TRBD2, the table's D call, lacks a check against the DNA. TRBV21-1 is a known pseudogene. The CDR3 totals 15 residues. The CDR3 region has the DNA TGTGCCAGCAGCCCGGGGTTTTGGAGTTACAATGAGCAGTTCTTC. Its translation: CASSPGFWSYNEQFF.

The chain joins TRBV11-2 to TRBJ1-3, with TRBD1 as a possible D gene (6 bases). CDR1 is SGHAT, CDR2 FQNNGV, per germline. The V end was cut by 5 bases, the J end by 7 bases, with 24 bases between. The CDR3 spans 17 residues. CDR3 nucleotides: TGTGCCAGCAGCCCCCTGTGGATGGCAGGGGAAGGCAACACCATATATTTT. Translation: CASSPLWMAGEGNTIYF.

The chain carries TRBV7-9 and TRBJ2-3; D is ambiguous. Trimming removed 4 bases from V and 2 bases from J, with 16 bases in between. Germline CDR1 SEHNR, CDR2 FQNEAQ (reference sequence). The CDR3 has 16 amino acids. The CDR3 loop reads CASSSTQVAHTDTQYF. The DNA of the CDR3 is TGTGCCAGCAGCTCAACCCAGGTAGCCCACACAGATACGCAGTATTTT.

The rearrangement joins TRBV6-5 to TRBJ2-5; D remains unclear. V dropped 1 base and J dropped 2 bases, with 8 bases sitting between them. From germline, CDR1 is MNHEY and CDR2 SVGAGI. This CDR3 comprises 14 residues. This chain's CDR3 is CASSYYDRQETQYF. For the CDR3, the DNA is TGTGCCAGCAGTTACTATGATCGTCAAGAGACCCAGTACTTC.

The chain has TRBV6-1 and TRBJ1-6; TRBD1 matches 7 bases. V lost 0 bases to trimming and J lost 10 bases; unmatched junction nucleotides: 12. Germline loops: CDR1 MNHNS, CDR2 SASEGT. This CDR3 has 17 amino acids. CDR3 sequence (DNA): TGTGCCAGCAGTGAAGCGCTCCGACAGGGTTTCGGATCACCCCTCCACTTT. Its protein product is CASSEALRQGFGSPLHF.

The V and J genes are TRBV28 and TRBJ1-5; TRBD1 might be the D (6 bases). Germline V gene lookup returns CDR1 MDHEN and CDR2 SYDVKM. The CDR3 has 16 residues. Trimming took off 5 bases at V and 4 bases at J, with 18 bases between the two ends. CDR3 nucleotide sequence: TGTGCCAGCAGTCCCCCATACGGGGGCGCAAATCAGCCCCAGCATTTT. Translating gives CASSPPYGGANQPQHF. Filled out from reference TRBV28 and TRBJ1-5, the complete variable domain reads DVKVTQSSRYLVKRTGEKVFLECVQDMDHENMFWYRQDPGLGLRLIYFSYDVKMKEKGDIPEGYSVSREKKERFSLILESASTNQTSMYLCASSPPYGGANQPQHFGDGTRLSIL.

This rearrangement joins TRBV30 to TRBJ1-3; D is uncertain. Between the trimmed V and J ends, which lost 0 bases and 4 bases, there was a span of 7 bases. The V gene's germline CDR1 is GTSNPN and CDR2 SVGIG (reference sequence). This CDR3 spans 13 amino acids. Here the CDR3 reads CAWSVRAGNTIYF. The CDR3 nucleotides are TGTGCCTGGAGTGTAAGGGCAGGAAACACCATATATTTT.

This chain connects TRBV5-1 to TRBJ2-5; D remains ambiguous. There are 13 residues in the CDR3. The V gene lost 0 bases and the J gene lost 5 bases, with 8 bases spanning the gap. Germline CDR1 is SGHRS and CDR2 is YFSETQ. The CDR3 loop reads CASSLGSVETQYF. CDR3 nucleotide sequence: TGCGCCAGCAGCTTGGGTAGTGTGGAGACCCAGTACTTC.

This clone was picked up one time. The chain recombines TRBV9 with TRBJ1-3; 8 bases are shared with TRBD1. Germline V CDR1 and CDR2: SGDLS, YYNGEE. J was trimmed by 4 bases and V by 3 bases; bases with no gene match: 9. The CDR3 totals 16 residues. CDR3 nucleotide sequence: TGTGCCAGCAGCGAAATACCGGGACAGGCAGGAAACACCATATATTTT. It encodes CASSEIPGQAGNTIYF. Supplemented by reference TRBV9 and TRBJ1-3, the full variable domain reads DSGVTQTPKHLITATGQRVTLRCSPRSGDLSVYWYQQSLDQGLQFLIQYYNGEERAKGNILERFSAQQFPDLHSELNLSSLELGDSALYFCASSEIPGQAGNTIYFGEGSWLTVV.

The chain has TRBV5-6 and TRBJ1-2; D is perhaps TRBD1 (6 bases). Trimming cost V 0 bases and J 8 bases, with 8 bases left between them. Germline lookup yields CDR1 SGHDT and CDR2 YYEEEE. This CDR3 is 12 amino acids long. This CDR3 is CASSLDQGGYTF. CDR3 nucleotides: TGTGCCAGCAGCTTGGATCAGGGGGGCTACACCTTC. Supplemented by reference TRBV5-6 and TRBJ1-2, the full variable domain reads DAGVTQSPTHLIKTRGQQVTLRCSPKSGHDTVSWYQQALGQGPQFIFQYYEEEERQRGNFPDRFSGHQFPNYSSELNVNALLLGDSALYLCASSLDQGGYTFGSGTRLTVV.

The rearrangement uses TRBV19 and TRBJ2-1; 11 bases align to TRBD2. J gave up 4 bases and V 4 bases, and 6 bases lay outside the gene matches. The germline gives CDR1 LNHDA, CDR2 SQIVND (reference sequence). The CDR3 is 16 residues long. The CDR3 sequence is CASSTIAGGRYNEQFF. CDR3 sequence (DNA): TGTGCCAGTAGTACAATAGCGGGAGGGAGATACAATGAGCAGTTCTTC.